This T cell receptor beta chain was recorded in a study of T cell clonotyping in hematopoietic cell transplantation. Regarding the study as a whole: Few recipient clonotypes overlapped donors; over 97% were de novo at given depth.

The method was immunoSEQ multiplex PCR; TCRdb's version includes in-frame clones alone and lacks a portion of them. There are 29,000 or so clones in the sample; around 90% occur only once, and roughly 10% lies in the top ten. Germline V lookup: CDR1 SGHKS, CDR2 YYEKEE (reference sequence). The length of the CDR3 is 14 residues. V lost 0 bases and J lost 2; bases outside the gene matches: 0. Note on this clone: Its antigen is unknown.

Samples: about 28 days before transplant, then days 30, 100 and 180 after. The chain carries TRBV5-5 and TRBJ1-2, with 8 bases matching TRBD1. The sequence derives from a female patient aged 50-59 years who had an allogeneic stem cell transplant from a related donor, so the T cells may come from the graft donor. Some clones in this sample may be carry-over from other donors' samples. The sample was PBMCs, taken 100 days after allogeneic stem cell transplant. The CDR3 DNA reads as TGTGCCAGCAGCTTGGGACAGGGGAACTATGGCTACACCTTC. Protein: CASSLGQGNYGYTF.